The 30 T cell receptor beta chains below were found in one sample sequenced in a study of Ad26.COV2.S vaccination and SARS-CoV-2 variants. Treatment in this sample: roughly 20 received Ad26.COV2.S at low or high dose, single or two shots; several received placebo; per-sample allocation not given. Samples came from day 63 after the first vaccine or placebo injection. Clones were sequenced by immunoSEQ multiplex PCR, and TCRdb holds only the in-frame ones, with some missing. The top ten clones hold about 3.5% of a sample with approximately 340,000 clones, approximately 85% of them seen once. The sample was peripheral blood, taken in a trial of Ad26.COV2.S vaccine versus placebo. These receptors all come from a person between 18 and 65 years old who received the Ad26.COV2.S COVID-19 vaccine or a placebo.

This clone was found once. The rearrangement links TRBV9 to TRBJ2-1; 8 positions agree with TRBD2. From germline, CDR1 is SGDLS and CDR2 YYNGEE. The CDR3 extends over 15 amino acids. The V and J ends lost 4 bases and 6 bases, in that order; junction bases with no gene match: 9. CDR3: CASSYTSGASNEQFF. CDR3 sequence (DNA): TGTGCCAGCAGCTATACTAGCGGAGCCAGCAATGAGCAGTTCTTC.

Comments on this clone: The junction and the germline gene differ at one end; a read error may be behind it. The V gene is TRBV7-2, the J gene TRBJ2-5; TRBD1 matches at 9 bases. The CDR3 loop spans 15 amino acids. From germline, CDR1 is SGHTA and CDR2 FQGNSA. CDR3 region: CASSLTGGGVESQYF. The CDR3 DNA reads TGTGCCAGCAGCTTAACAGGGGGCGGAGTAGAGTCCCAGTACTTC.

This chain links TRBV10-2 with TRBJ2-1; TRBD2 matches 11 bases. V was clipped by 6 bases and J by 8 bases; unmatched bases: 9. The germline CDR1 and CDR2 sequences are WSHSY and SAAADI. The CDR3 runs to 15 residues. The CDR3 sequence is CASRIAGGEGDEQFF. CDR3 sequence (DNA): TGCGCCAGCAGGATAGCGGGAGGGGAGGGGGATGAGCAGTTCTTC.

The chain's CDR3 is CASSLRTGVAFF. In DNA, the CDR3 is TGTGCCAGCAGCTTAAGGACAGGGGTAGCTTTCTTT. The chain uses TRBV7-2 and TRBJ1-1; 9 bases agree with TRBD1. Trimming removed 2 bases from V and 10 bases from J; junction bases left unmatched: 2. Germline loops: CDR1 SGHTA, CDR2 FQGNSA. This CDR3 spans 12 amino acids. The full variable domain, in which reference TRBV7-2 and TRBJ1-1 provide the parts outside the CDR3, is GAGVSQSPSNKVTEKGKDVELRCDPISGHTALYWYRQSLGQGLEFLIYFQGNSAPDKSGLPSDRFSAERTGGSVSTLTIQRTQQEDSAVYLCASSLRTGVAFFGQGTRLTVV.

The rearrangement joins TRBV12-3 or TRBV12-4 to TRBJ2-7, with 7 positions matching TRBD1. The CDR3 is 13 amino acids. The trim removed 3 bases at V and 8 bases at J, leaving 7 bases unmatched. The CDR3 protein is CASSLRQGGQQYF. CDR3 sequence (DNA): TGTGCCAGCAGTTTGAGACAGGGTGGCCAGCAGTACTTC.

This chain joins TRBV2 and TRBJ2-7; 7 nucleotides match TRBD1. The CDR3 length is 14 residues. CDR1 and CDR2 (germline): SNHLY, FYNNEI. With V trimmed by 3 bases and J by 3 bases, 5 bases remained unmatched. As DNA, the CDR3 is TGTGCCAGCAGTGAGCAGGGGGTTATCTACGAGCAGTACTTC. Protein product: CASSEQGVIYEQYF. Full variable domain (remainder filled in from reference TRBV2 and TRBJ2-7): EPEVTQTPSHQVTQMGQEVILRCVPISNHLYFYWYRQILGQKVEFLVSFYNNEISEKSEIFDDQFSVERPDGSNFTLKIRSTKLEDSAMYFCASSEQGVIYEQYFGPGTRLTVT.

This chain connects TRBV4-3 to TRBJ1-2; TRBD1 is a possible D gene (6 bases). This CDR3 has 13 residues. Looked up from germline, CDR1 is LGHNA and CDR2 is YSLEER. The V end was cut by 1 base, the J end by 10 bases, with 13 bases between. The CDR3: CASSQVRGLPYTF. The CDR3 DNA is TGCGCCAGCAGCCAAGTCAGGGGTCTCCCCTACACCTTC.

The V gene is TRBV4-3, the J gene TRBJ2-2; 13 bases are shared with TRBD2. The germline V gene encodes CDR1 LGHNA and CDR2 YSLEER. The J segment lost 5 bases and the V segment lost 1 base, leaving 13 bases of the junction unmatched. The CDR3 covers 20 residues. The DNA for the CDR3 is TGCGCCAGCAGCCAAGTTTTCCGGACTAGCGGGAGCGGAAAAACCGGGGAGCTGTTTTTT. This sequence encodes CASSQVFRTSGSGKTGELFF.

The CDR3, as DNA: TGTGCCAGCAGCGAATCCGGGGGCCCCGGGATCGAGACCCAGTACTTC. Translation gives CASSESGGPGIETQYF. The gene calls are TRBV9 and TRBJ2-5; D is perhaps TRBD1 or TRBD2 (6 bases each). The CDR3 covers 16 residues. Trimming pared 3 bases from V and 5 bases from J, leaving 20 bases between. The germline CDR1 and CDR2 sequences are SGDLS and YYNGEE.

V usage is TRBV6-5 and J usage is TRBJ2-2; D gene unclear. Trimming took 4 bases from V and 7 from J, leaving 7 bases between them. This CDR3 region has 12 residues. Per the germline V gene, CDR1 is MNHEY and CDR2 is SVGAGI. This CDR3 is CASSLSVGELFF. CDR3 sequence (DNA): TGTGCCAGCAGTTTGTCGGTCGGGGAGCTGTTTTTT.

The chain has TRBV7-2 and TRBJ1-3; no clear D gene. Germline assignment: CDR1 SGHTA and CDR2 FQGNSA. CDR3 length: 16 residues. The V and J ends lost 0 bases and 1 base respectively, with 10 bases between them. The CDR3 DNA sequence: TGTGCCAGCAGCTTAGCGCACACGGCATCTGGAAACACCATATATTTT. Translated: CASSLAHTASGNTIYF.

V gene TRBV4-3 combines with J gene TRBJ2-1; 9 nucleotides align to TRBD1. Trimming took 4 bases from V and 4 from J; bases not matched to a gene: 8. The CDR3 is 16 amino acids. The germline V gene has CDR1 LGHNA and CDR2 YSLEER. This CDR3 is CASSLNIGTGYNEQFF. CDR3 bases: TGCGCCAGCAGCCTAAACATAGGGACAGGGTACAATGAGCAGTTCTTC.

V gene TRBV9 combines with J gene TRBJ2-7, with TRBD1 matching 8 bases. CDR1 and CDR2 (germline): SGDLS, YYNGEE. The CDR3 runs 16 residues. V shed 3 bases and J 6 bases; nucleotides not matched to a gene: 14. This CDR3 is CASSEDRAFRRGEQYF. The CDR3 region has the DNA TGTGCCAGCAGCGAGGACAGGGCTTTTCGCCGCGGCGAGCAGTACTTC.

This clone was seen more than once but under ten times. The J gene is TRBJ1-1, the V gene TRBV3-1 (or the pseudogene TRBV3-2); a possible D gene is TRBD1 (6 bases). Trimming removed 3 bases from V and 1 base from J, with 9 bases in between. This CDR3 contains 14 residues. Germline CDR1 is LGHDT and CDR2 is YNNKEL (reference sequence). CDR3 sequence reads: CASSHRTENTEAFF. CDR3 DNA sequence: TGTGCCAGCAGCCACCGGACAGAGAACACTGAAGCTTTCTTT.

This clone was detected once. As DNA, the CDR3 is TGCGCCAGCAGCTTGTTGCAGGTCATCACAGATACGCAGTATTTT. It is translated as CASSLLQVITDTQYF. The genes are TRBV5-1 and TRBJ2-3; D not resolved. This CDR3 spans 15 amino acids. The V and J ends lost 1 base and 2 bases respectively, with 11 bases between them. CDR1 and CDR2 from the germline V gene are SGHRS and YFSETQ.

This chain links TRBV24-1 with TRBJ2-1; 9 bases match TRBD1. CDR1 is KGHDR and CDR2 is SFDVKD in the germline V gene. V dropped 4 bases and J dropped 6; count of bases not matched to a gene: 9. CDR3 length: 16 residues. CDR3 DNA: TGTGCCACCAGTGACCCTGGACAGGGGACTCCCAATGAGCAGTTCTTC. Encoded protein: CATSDPGQGTPNEQFF.

The chain carries TRBV3-1 (or the pseudogene TRBV3-2) and TRBJ2-7; D not certain. CDR1 LGHDT and CDR2 YNNKEL come from the germline V gene (reference sequence). Trimming removed 4 bases at V and 6 bases at J, with 13 bases between. The CDR3 spans 13 residues. In DNA form, the CDR3 reads TGTGCCAGCAGCCCGAGTCTATCCCTCGAGCAGTACTTC. It encodes CASSPSLSLEQYF.

Only a few counts were recorded for this clone. This sequence joins TRBV5-1 and TRBJ2-1; no clear D. The CDR3 runs to 15 residues. V dropped 4 bases and J dropped 5 bases, with 16 bases sitting between them. CDR1 SGHRS and CDR2 YFSETQ come from the germline V gene. Here the CDR3 reads CASSPDQRFDNEQFF. The CDR3 bases are TGCGCCAGCAGCCCTGACCAGCGTTTCGACAATGAGCAGTTCTTC.

The chain couples TRBV4-3 to TRBJ1-6, with 8 bases matching TRBD1. The J segment lost 9 bases and the V segment lost 3 bases, leaving 13 bases of the junction unmatched. Per germline, CDR1 LGHNA and CDR2 YSLEER. This CDR3 is built from 17 residues. DNA of the CDR3: TGCGCCAGCAGCCAGTACCCGCAGGGGGCGAAAGGTTCACCCCTCCACTTT. Translating gives CASSQYPQGAKGSPLHF.

The CDR3 here is CAITSRTAGSTDTQYF. CDR3 bases: TGTGCCATCACCTCCCGAACAGCGGGAAGCACAGATACGCAGTATTTT. This sequence joins TRBV10-3 and TRBJ2-3; 7 bases line up with TRBD2. CDR1 ENHRY and CDR2 SYGVKD come from the germline V gene. This CDR3 has 16 residues. V was clipped by 7 bases and J by 0 bases; unmatched bases: 10.

This chain connects TRBV4-1 to TRBJ2-1, with D hard to call. Trimming took 4 bases from V and 0 from J, leaving 13 bases between them. The CDR3 is 16 amino acids. Germline V gives CDR1 MGHRA, CDR2 YSYEKL. Here the CDR3 DNA reads TGCGCCAGCAGCCCGACCGACCCTAGCTCCTACAATGAGCAGTTCTTC. Its translation is CASSPTDPSSYNEQFF.

The chain links TRBV11-2 to TRBJ2-2; 10 bases align to TRBD2. CDR3 length: 15 amino acids. CDR1 and CDR2 (germline): SGHAT, FQNNGV. V was clipped by 4 bases and J by 3 bases; unmatched bases: 2. As DNA, the CDR3 is TGTGCCAGCAGCTCCGGGACTAGCGACACCGGGGAGCTGTTTTTT. Translating gives CASSSGTSDTGELFF. Combining the CDR3 with reference TRBV11-2 and TRBJ2-2 gives the whole variable domain EAGVAQSPRYKIIEKRQSVAFWCNPISGHATLYWYQQILGQGPKLLIQFQNNGVVDDSQLPKDRFSAERLKGVDSTLKIQPAKLEDSAVYLCASSSGTSDTGELFFGEGSRLTVL.

The chain links TRBV5-1 to TRBJ2-2; weak D call: TRBD2 (5 bases). V gave up 4 bases and J gave up 3 bases, with 13 bases separating them. The CDR3 extends over 15 amino acids. Germline CDR1 and CDR2: SGHRS and YFSETQ. The CDR3 sequence: CASSPDWTDTGELFF. The CDR3 DNA reads TGCGCCAGCAGCCCGGACTGGACGGACACCGGGGAGCTGTTTTTT. Using reference TRBV5-1 and TRBJ2-2 for the parts outside the CDR3, the full variable domain is KAGVTQTPRYLIKTRGQQVTLSCSPISGHRSVSWYQQTPGQGLQFLFEYFSETQRNKGNFPGRFSGRQFSNSRSEMNVSTLELGDSALYLCASSPDWTDTGELFFGEGSRLTVL.

In its sample, this clone was seen once. J is TRBJ2-6 and V is TRBV11-3; unclear D gene. The CDR3 consists of 14 residues. The V end lost 5 bases, the J end lost 0 bases, and 5 bases lay between the germline ends. Germline CDR1 is SGHNT and CDR2 is YENEEA. The CDR3 protein is CASSLHSGANVLTF. CDR3 DNA: TGTGCCAGCAGCCTCCACTCTGGGGCCAACGTCCTGACTTTC.

This chain links TRBV5-4 with TRBJ1-2; TRBD1 aligns across 9 bases. The V and J ends lost 3 bases and 6 bases, in that order; junction bases with no gene match: 9. The CDR3 runs 15 residues. The germline CDR1 and CDR2 sequences are SGHNT and YYREEE (reference sequence). The CDR3 DNA reads TGTGCCAGCAGCTCCTTCCGGGACAGGGCGCATGGCTACACCTTC. Its translation: CASSSFRDRAHGYTF.

The chain is built from TRBV6-5 and TRBJ1-5; D gene ambiguous. V lost 6 bases to trimming and J lost 5 bases, with 11 bases between them. This CDR3 region has 13 residues. Germline CDR1 is MNHEY and CDR2 is SVGAGI. The CDR3, as DNA: TGTGCCAGCAGCAACGACGGGTATCAGCCCCAGCATTTT. Its translation is CASSNDGYQPQHF.

This rearrangement joins TRBV15 to TRBJ1-1; D is unclear. Germline V CDR1 and CDR2: LNHNV, YYDKDF (reference sequence). The CDR3 has 11 residues. V lost 9 bases and J lost 2, with 7 bases in between. Written as DNA, the CDR3 is TGTGCCACTAGAAAAAACACTGAAGCTTTCTTT. Translated: CATRKNTEAFF.

Remarks on this clone: Germline and junction disagree at one end, which may indicate a read error. The chain recombines TRBV6-5 with TRBJ1-6, with D tentatively TRBD1 (6 bases). The CDR3 length is 13 residues. CDR1 MNHEY and CDR2 SVGAGI come from the germline V gene. CDR3 DNA sequence: TGTGCCACCAGTATGCAGGGGAATTCACCCCTCCACTTT. This encodes CATSMQGNSPLHF.

The genes are TRBV11-2 and TRBJ2-3; 11 bases agree with TRBD2. After removal of 6 bases from V and 0 bases from J, the junction contained 5 bases not matched to a gene. This CDR3 region has 16 residues. The germline CDR1 and CDR2 sequences are SGHAT and FQNNGV. In DNA, the CDR3 is TGTGCCAGCAGTTATTTAGCGGGGGGGAGCACAGATACGCAGTATTTT. It is translated as CASSYLAGGSTDTQYF.

J is TRBJ2-7 and V is TRBV6-5; weak D call: TRBD1 (6 bases). The germline CDR1 and CDR2 sequences are MNHEY and SVGAGI. The V gene lost 6 bases and the J gene lost 2 bases, with 14 bases spanning the gap. The CDR3 extends over 14 amino acids. The CDR3 bases are TGTGCCAGCAGCCCCACCCAGGGGACCTACGAGCAGTACTTC. Protein sequence: CASSPTQGTYEQYF.